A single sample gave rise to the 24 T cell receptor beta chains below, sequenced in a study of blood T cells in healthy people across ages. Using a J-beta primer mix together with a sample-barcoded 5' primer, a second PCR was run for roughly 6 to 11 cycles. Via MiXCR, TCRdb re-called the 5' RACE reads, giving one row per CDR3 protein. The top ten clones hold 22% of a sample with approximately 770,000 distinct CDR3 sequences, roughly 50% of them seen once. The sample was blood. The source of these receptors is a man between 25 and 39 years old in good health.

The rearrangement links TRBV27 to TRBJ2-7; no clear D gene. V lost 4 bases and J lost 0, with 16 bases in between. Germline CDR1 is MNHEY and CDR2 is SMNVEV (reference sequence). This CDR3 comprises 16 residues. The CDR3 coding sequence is TGTGCCAGCAGTTCTGATAGGGCCTCCAGCTCCTACGAGCAGTACTTC. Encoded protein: CASSSDRASSSYEQYF.

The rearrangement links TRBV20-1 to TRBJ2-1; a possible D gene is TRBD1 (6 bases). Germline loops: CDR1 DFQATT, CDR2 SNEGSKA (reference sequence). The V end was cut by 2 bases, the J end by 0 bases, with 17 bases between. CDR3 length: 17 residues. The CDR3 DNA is TGCAGTGCTAGAAATTGGGTGACGGACAGCTCCTACAATGAGCAGTTCTTC. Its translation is CSARNWVTDSSYNEQFF.

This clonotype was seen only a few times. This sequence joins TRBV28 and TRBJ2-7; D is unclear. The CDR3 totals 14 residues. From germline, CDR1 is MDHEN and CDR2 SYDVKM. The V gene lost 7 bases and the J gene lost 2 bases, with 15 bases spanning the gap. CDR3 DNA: TGTGCCAGCATCTCCGGAAGGGCCCCCTACGAGCAGTACTTC. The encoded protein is CASISGRAPYEQYF.

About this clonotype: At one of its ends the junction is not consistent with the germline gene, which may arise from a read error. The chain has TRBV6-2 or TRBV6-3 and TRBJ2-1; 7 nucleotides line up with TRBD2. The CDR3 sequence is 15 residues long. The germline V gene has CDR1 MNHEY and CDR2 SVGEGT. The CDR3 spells CASSYFGGAYNEQFF. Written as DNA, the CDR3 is TGCGCCAGCAGTTACTTTGGGGGGGCCTACAATGAGCAGTTCTTC.

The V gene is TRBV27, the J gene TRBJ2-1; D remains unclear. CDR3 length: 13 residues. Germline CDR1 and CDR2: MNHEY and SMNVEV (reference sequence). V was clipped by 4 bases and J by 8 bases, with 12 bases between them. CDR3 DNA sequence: TGTGCCAGCAGTTACCCAGGCTTTCATGAGCAGTTCTTC. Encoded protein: CASSYPGFHEQFF.

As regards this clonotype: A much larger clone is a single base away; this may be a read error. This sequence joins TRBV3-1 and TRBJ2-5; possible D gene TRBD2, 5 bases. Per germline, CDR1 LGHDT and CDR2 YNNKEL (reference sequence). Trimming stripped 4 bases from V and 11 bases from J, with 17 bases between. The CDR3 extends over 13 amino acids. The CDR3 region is CASSPSESGKQYF. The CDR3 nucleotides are TGTGCCAGCAGCCCCTCGGAGAGCGGCAAGCAGTACTTC.

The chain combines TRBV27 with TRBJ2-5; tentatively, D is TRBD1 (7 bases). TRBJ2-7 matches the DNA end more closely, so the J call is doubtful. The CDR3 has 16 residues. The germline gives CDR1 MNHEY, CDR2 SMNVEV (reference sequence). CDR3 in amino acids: CASSLSWGRGAYEQYF. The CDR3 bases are TGTGCCAGCAGTTTATCGTGGGGCAGGGGGGCCTACGAGCAGTACTTC.

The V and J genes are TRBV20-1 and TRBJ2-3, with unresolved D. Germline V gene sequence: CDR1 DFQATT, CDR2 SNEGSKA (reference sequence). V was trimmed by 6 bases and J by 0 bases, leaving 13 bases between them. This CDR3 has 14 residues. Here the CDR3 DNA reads TGCAGTGCCCCCGGGCCCTTTAGCACAGATACGCAGTATTTT. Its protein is CSAPGPFSTDTQYF.

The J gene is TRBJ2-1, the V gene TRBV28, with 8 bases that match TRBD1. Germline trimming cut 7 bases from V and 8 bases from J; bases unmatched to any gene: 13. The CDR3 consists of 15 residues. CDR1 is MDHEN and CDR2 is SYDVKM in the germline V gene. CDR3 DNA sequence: TGTGCCAGCACCAAACCCCAACAGGGGGAGGATGAGCAGTTCTTC. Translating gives CASTKPQQGEDEQFF.

This CDR3 is CASRILMQNTEAFF. CDR3 bases: TGCGCCAGCAGGATCCTTATGCAGAATACTGAAGCTTTCTTT. This chain connects TRBV5-1 to TRBJ1-1, with D hard to call. With 5 bases removed from V and 5 bases from J, the gap between germline ends came to 16 bases. The CDR3 contains 14 residues. In germline, CDR1 is SGHRS, CDR2 YFSETQ.

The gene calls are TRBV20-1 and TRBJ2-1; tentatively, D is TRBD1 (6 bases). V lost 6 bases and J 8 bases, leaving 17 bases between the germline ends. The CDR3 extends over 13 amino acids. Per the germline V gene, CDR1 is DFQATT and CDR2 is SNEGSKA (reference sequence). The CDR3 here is CSARIQGKDEQFF. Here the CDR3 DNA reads TGCAGTGCACGCATACAGGGAAAGGATGAGCAGTTCTTC.

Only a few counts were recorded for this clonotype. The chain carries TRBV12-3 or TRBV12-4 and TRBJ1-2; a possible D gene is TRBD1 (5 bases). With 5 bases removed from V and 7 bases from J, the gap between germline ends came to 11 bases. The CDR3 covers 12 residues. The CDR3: CASSLGRFGYTF. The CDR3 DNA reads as TGTGCCAGCAGTCTGGGGCGCTTTGGCTACACCTTC.

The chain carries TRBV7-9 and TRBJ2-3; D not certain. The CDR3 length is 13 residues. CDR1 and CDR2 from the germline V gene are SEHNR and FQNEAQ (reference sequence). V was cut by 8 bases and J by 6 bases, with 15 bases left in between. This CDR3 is CASGSKWADTQYF. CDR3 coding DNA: TGTGCCAGCGGCTCGAAATGGGCCGATACGCAGTATTTT.

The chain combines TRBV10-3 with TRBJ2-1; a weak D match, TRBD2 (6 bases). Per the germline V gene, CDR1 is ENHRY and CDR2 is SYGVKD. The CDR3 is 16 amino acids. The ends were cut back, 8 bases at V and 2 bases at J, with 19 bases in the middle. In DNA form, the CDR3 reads TGTGCCATCGGCTCCCTAGGAGGGAGGACCTACAATGAGCAGTTCTTC. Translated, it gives CAIGSLGGRTYNEQFF.

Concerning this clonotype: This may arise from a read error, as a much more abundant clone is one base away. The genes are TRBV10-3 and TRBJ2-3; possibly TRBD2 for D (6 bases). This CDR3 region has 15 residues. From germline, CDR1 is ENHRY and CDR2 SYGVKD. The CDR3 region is CATLFGAGSTDAQYF. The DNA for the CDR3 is TGTGCCACCCTCTTTGGGGCGGGAAGCACAGATGCGCAGTATTTT.

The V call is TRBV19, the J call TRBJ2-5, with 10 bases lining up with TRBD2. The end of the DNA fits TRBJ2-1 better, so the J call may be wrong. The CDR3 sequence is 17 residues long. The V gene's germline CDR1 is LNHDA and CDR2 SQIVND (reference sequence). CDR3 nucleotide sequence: TGTGCCAGTAGTATTGGACTAGCGGAATTGTACCAAGAGACCCAGTTCTTC. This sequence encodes CASSIGLAELYQETQFF.

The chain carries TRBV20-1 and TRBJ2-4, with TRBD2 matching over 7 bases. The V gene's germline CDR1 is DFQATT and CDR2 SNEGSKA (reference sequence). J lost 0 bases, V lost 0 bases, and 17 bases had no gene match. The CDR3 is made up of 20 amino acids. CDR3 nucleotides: TGCAGTGCTAGAGACCTTCGCCGGGAGGCGGGCGACTTAGCCAAAAACATTCAGTACTTC. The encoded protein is CSARDLRREAGDLAKNIQYF.

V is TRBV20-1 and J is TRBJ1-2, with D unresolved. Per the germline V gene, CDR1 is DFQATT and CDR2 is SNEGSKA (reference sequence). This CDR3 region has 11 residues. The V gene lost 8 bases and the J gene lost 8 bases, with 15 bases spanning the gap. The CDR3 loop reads CSTWFGVGYTF. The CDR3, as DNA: TGCAGTACGTGGTTTGGGGTCGGCTACACCTTC.

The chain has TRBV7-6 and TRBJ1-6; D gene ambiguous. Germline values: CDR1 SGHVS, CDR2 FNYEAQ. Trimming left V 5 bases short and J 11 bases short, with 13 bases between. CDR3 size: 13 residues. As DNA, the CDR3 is TGTGCCAGCAGCCGAAGGGTGGGAGCACCCCTCCACTTT. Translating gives CASSRRVGAPLHF.

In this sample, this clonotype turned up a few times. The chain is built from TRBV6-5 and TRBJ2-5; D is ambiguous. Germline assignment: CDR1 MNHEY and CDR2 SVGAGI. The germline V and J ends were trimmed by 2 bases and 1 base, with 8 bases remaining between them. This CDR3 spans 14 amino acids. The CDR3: CASSYKESQETQYF. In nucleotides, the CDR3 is TGTGCCAGCAGTTACAAGGAGAGCCAAGAGACCCAGTACTTC.

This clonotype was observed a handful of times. DNA for the CDR3: TGTGCCAGCAGCTTTCGGACAGGGAGGAATGAGCAGTTCTTC. As protein: CASSFRTGRNEQFF. V gene TRBV7-2 combines with J gene TRBJ2-1, with 8 bases aligning to TRBD1. The CDR3 runs 14 residues. Trimming took 3 bases from V and 7 from J; bases not matched to a gene: 5. CDR1 is SGHTA and CDR2 is FQGNSA in the germline V gene.

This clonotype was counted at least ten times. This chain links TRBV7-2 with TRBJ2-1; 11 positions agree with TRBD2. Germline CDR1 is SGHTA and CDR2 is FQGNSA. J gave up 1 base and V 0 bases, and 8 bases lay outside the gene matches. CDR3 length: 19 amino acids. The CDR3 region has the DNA TGTGCCAGCAGCTTAGCCATAGCGGGAGGGCCGGGGTCCTACAATGAGCAGTTCTTC. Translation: CASSLAIAGGPGSYNEQFF.

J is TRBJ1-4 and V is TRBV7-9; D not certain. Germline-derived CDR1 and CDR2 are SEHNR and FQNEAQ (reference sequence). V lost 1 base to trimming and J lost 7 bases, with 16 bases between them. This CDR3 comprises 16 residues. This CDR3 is CASSLVPSPPGEKLFF. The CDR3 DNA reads TGTGCCAGCAGCTTAGTTCCCTCGCCCCCGGGTGAAAAACTGTTTTTT.

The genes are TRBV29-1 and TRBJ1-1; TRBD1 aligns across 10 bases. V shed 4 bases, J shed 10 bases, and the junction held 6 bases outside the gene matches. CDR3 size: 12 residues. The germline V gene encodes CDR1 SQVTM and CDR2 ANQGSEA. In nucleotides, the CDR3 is TGCAGCGTTGTGGGGACAGGGGATTCAGCTTTCTTT. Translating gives CSVVGTGDSAFF.